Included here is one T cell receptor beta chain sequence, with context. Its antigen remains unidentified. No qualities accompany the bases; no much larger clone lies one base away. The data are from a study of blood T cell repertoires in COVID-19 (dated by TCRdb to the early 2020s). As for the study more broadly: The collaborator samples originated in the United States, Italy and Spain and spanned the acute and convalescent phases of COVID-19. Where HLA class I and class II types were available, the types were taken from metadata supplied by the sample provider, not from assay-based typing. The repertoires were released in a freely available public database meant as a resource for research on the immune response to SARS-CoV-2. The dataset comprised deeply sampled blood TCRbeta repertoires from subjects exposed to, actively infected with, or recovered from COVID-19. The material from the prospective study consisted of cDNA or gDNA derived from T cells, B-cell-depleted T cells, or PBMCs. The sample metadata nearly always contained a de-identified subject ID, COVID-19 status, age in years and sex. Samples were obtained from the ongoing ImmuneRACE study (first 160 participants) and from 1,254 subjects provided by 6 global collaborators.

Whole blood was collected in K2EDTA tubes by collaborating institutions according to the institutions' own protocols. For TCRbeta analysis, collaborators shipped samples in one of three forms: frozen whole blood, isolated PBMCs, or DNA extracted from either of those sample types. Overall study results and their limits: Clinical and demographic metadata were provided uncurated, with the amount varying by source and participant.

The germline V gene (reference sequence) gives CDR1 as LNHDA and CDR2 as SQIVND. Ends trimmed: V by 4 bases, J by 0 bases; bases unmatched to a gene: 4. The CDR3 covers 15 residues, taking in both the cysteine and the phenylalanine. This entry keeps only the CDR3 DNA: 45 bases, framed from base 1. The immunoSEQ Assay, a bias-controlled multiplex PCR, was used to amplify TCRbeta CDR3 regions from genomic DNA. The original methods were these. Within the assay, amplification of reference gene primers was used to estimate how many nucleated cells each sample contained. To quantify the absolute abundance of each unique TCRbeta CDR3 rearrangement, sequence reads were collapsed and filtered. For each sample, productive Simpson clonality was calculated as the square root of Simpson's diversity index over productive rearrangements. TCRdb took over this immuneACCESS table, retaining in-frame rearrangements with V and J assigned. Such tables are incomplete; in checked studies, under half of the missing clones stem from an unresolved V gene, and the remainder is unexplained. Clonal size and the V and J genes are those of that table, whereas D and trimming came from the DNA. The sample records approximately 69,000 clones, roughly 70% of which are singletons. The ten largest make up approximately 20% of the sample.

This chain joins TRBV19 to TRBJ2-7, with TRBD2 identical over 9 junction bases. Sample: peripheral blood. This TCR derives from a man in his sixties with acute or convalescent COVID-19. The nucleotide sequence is TGTGCCAGTAGTACTTATAGCGGGAGCTCCTACGAGCAGTACTTC. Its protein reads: CASSTYSGSSYEQYF.